A single sample gave rise to the 9 T cell receptor beta chains below, sequenced in a study of CD8 T cells in Susac syndrome. The authors reverse transcribed roughly 0.5 to 1 ug RNA with random hexamers. One entry per CDR3 protein results from TCRdb running MiXCR on the immunoSEQ multiplex PCR reads. The data hold 170,000 or so distinct CDR3 sequences, with around 93% observed a single time. Specimen: CD4+ T cells from PBMCs. These receptors were taken from a human donor with multiple sclerosis.

The chain links TRBV27 to TRBJ2-2, with D perhaps being TRBD1 or TRBD2 (5 bases each). The CDR3 sequence is 16 residues long. CDR1 and CDR2 (germline): MNHEY, SMNVEV (reference sequence). Trimming took 3 bases from V and 0 from J, leaving 11 bases between them. For the CDR3, the DNA is TGTGCCAGCAGTTTGGAAAGGGGACCGAACACCGGGGAGCTGTTTTTT. It specifies CASSLERGPNTGELFF.

J is TRBJ2-7 and V is TRBV3-1, with 7 bases identical to TRBD1. The CDR3 consists of 13 residues. Germline loops: CDR1 LGHDT, CDR2 YNNKEL (reference sequence). V gave up 2 bases and J gave up 4 bases; unmatched junction bases: 2. DNA for the CDR3: TGTGCCAGCAGCCAACAACAGGGGTACGAGCAGTACTTC. Translating gives CASSQQQGYEQYF.

This sequence joins TRBV3-1 and TRBJ2-3, with TRBD2 matching 9 bases. Germline CDR1 reads LGHDT; CDR2 reads YNNKEL (reference sequence). The V and J ends lost 7 bases and 2 bases, in that order; junction bases with no gene match: 7. This CDR3 has 15 amino acids. CDR3 loop: CASTPTSGSTDTQYF. The CDR3 nucleotides are TGTGCCAGCACCCCGACTAGCGGATCCACAGATACGCAGTATTTT.

The chain links TRBV5-4 to TRBJ2-7, with D unclear. Trimming shortened V by 0 bases and J by 3 bases, and 13 bases separated the two germline ends. The CDR3 has 15 residues. Germline loops: CDR1 SGHNT, CDR2 YYREEE (reference sequence). CDR3 sequence reads: CASSLDPGSDYEQYF. In DNA form, the CDR3 reads TGTGCCAGCAGCTTGGATCCGGGTTCCGACTACGAGCAGTACTTC. Full variable domain (missing parts from reference TRBV5-4 and TRBJ2-7): ETGVTQSPTHLIKTRGQQVTLRCSSQSGHNTVSWYQQALGQGPQFIFQYYREEENGRGNFPPRFSGLQFPNYSSELNVNALELDDSALYLCASSLDPGSDYEQYFGPGTRLTVT.

The rearrangement uses TRBV7-8 and TRBJ2-2; the match to TRBD1 covers 9 bases. Germline lookup yields CDR1 SGHVS and CDR2 FQNEAQ. The V segment lost 5 bases and the J segment 5 bases; nucleotides outside the gene matches: 6. The CDR3 is 15 residues long. The CDR3 nucleotides read TGTGCCAGCAGCGCCGGGACAGGGAGAACCGGGGAGCTGTTTTTT. Encoded protein: CASSAGTGRTGELFF.

The rearrangement joins TRBV7-3 to TRBJ2-7; D might be TRBD2 (6 bases). Germline V gene sequence: CDR1 SGHTA, CDR2 FQGTGA. This CDR3 contains 13 residues. With 5 bases removed from V and 7 bases from J, the gap between germline ends came to 15 bases. The CDR3 DNA reads TGTGCCAGCAGCCCCGACCGGGGGTGGGAGCAGTACTTC. Protein sequence: CASSPDRGWEQYF. Variable domain in full (rest from reference TRBV7-3 and TRBJ2-7): GAGVSQTPSNKVTEKGKYVELRCDPISGHTALYWYRQSLGQGPEFLIYFQGTGAADDSGLPNDRFFAVRPEGSVSTLKIQRTERGDSAVYLCASSPDRGWEQYFGPGTRLTVT.

This clonotype showed up just once. The V and J genes are TRBV2 and TRBJ1-1; tentatively, D is TRBD1 (5 bases). Germline lookup yields CDR1 SNHLY and CDR2 FYNNEI. V was cut by 11 bases and J by 3 bases, with 16 bases left in between. The CDR3 runs to 13 residues. In DNA, the CDR3 is TGTGCCCAGAGAGGGGAGACACACACTGAAGCTTTCTTT. Translated: CAQRGETHTEAFF. The whole variable domain, filled in from reference TRBV2 and TRBJ1-1, reads EPEVTQTPSHQVTQMGQEVILRCVPISNHLYFYWYRQILGQKVEFLVSFYNNEISEKSEIFDDQFSVERPDGSNFTLKIRSTKLEDSAMYFCAQRGETHTEAFFGQGTRLTVV.

The chain couples TRBV20-1 to TRBJ2-3; D call uncertain. Germline CDR1 DFQATT, CDR2 SNEGSKA (reference sequence). The V end was cut by 6 bases, the J end by 0 bases, with 19 bases between. There are 16 residues in the CDR3. CDR3 coding DNA: TGCAGTGCCGACTTTTTGGGCGGTACTAGCACAGATACGCAGTATTTT. This gives the protein CSADFLGGTSTDTQYF.

In DNA form, the CDR3 reads TGTGCCAGCAGCCCCAGCGGCGGGGGGGTTTCAAGGACCCAGTACTTC. It specifies CASSPSGGGVSRTQYF. V and J are TRBV3-1 and TRBJ2-5, with 9 bases identical to TRBD2. V shed 4 bases, J shed 7 bases, and the junction held 13 bases outside the gene matches. CDR1 and CDR2 (germline): LGHDT, YNNKEL (reference sequence). The CDR3 totals 16 residues.